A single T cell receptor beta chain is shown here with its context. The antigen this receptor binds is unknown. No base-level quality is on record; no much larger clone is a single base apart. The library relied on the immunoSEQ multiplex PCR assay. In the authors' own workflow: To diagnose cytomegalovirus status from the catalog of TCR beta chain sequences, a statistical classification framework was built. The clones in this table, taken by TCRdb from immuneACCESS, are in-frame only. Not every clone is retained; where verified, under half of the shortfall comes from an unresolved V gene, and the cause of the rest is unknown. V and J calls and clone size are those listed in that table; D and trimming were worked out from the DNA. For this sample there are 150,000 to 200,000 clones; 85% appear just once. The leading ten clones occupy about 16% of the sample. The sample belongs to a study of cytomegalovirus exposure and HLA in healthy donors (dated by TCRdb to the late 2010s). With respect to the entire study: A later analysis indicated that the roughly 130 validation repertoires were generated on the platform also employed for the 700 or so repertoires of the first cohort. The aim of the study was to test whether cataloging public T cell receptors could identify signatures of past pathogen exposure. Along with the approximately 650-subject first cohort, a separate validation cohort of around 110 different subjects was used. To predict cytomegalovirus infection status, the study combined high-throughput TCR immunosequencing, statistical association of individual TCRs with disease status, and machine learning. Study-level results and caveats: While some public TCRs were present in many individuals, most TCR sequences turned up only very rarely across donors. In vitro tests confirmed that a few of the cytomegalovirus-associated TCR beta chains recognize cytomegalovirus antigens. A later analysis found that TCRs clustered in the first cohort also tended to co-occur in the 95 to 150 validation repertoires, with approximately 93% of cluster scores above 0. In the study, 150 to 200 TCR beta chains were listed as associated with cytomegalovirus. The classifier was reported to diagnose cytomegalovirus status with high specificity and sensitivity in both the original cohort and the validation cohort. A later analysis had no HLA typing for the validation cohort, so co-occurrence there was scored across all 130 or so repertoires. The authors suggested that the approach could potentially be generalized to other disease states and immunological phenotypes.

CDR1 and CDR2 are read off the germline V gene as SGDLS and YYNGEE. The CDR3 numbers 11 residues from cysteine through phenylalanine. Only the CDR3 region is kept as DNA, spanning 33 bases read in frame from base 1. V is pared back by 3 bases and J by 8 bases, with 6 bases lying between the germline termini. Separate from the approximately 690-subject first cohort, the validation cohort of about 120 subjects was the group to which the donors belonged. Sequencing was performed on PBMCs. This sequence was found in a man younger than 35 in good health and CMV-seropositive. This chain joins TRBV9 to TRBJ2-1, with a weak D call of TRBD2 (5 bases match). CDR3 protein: CASSAGDEQFF. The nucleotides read TGTGCCAGCAGCGCCGGGGATGAGCAGTTCTTC.